What follows are 20 T cell receptor beta chains derived from one specimen sequenced in a study of blood T cell repertoires in COVID-19. TCRdb keeps only in-frame clones here, not all; method: immunoSEQ multiplex PCR. Among some 190,000 clones, about 80% were seen once, and the ten largest hold 13% to 15%. Specimen: PBMCs or T cells enriched from blood (not recorded which). Receptors originate from a man aged 55 to 70 who had been exposed to COVID-19.

The chain links TRBV10-2 to TRBJ2-7; D possibly corresponds to TRBD1 (6 bases). The CDR3 covers 15 residues. Germline loops: CDR1 WSHSY, CDR2 SAAADI. The germline V and J ends were trimmed by 6 bases and 0 bases, with 15 bases remaining between them. The CDR3 bases are TGCGCCAGCAGGGAACCGGGACATTACTCCTACGAGCAGTACTTC. It is translated as CASREPGHYSYEQYF.

The J gene is TRBJ2-1, the V gene TRBV4-2; 14 positions match TRBD2. This CDR3 spans 20 amino acids. The germline gives CDR1 LGHNA, CDR2 YNFKEQ. Germline trimming cut 4 bases from V and 5 bases from J; bases unmatched to any gene: 16. The CDR3: CASSPHYPPGLAGVDNEQFF. The DNA for the CDR3 is TGTGCCAGCAGCCCACATTACCCCCCGGGACTAGCGGGAGTTGACAATGAGCAGTTCTTC.

The chain recombines TRBV3-1 (or the pseudogene TRBV3-2) with TRBJ1-4; D unclear. The CDR3 has 13 residues. Germline loops: CDR1 LGHDT, CDR2 YNNKEL (reference sequence). Trimming stripped 7 bases from V and 7 bases from J, with 13 bases between. The CDR3 region has the DNA TGTGCCAGCACCTGGGCCCTTGGTGAAAAACTGTTTTTT. As protein: CASTWALGEKLFF.

This chain links TRBV7-2 with TRBJ2-7; a weak D match, TRBD2 (6 bases). V dropped 1 base and J dropped 0 bases, with 10 bases sitting between them. Per the germline V gene, CDR1 is SGHTA and CDR2 is FQGNSA. CDR3 length: 15 amino acids. The CDR3 coding sequence is TGTGCCAGCAGCTTAGAAGGACTAAGCTCCTACGAGCAGTACTTC. This codes for CASSLEGLSSYEQYF.

The rearrangement uses TRBV6-1 and TRBJ1-5; possible D gene TRBD1, 5 bases. Deletions cut 3 bases from V and 5 bases from J, with 8 bases between. The CDR3 has 13 amino acids. Germline CDR1 MNHNS, CDR2 SASEGT. CDR3 residues: CASSESRDQPQHF. The CDR3 coding sequence is TGTGCCAGCAGTGAGTCCAGGGATCAGCCCCAGCATTTT.

This clone was recorded once. The chain has TRBV5-8 and TRBJ2-3; 8 bases are shared with TRBD2. The germline V gene has CDR1 SGHTS and CDR2 YDEGEE. The ends lost 0 bases at V and 1 base at J; junction bases unmatched: 7. This CDR3 is built from 17 residues. CDR3 loop: CASSLASGSDGTDTQYF. In DNA form, the CDR3 reads TGTGCCAGCAGCTTGGCCAGCGGGAGCGATGGCACAGATACGCAGTATTTT. Full variable domain (remainder filled in from reference TRBV5-8 and TRBJ2-3): EAGVTQSPTHLIKTRGQQATLRCSPISGHTSVYWYQQALGLGLQFLLWYDEGEERNRGNFPPRFSGRQFPNYSSELNVNALELEDSALYLCASSLASGSDGTDTQYFGPGTRLTVL.

This clone was detected ten times or more. This chain joins TRBV7-2 and TRBJ2-7; 8 nucleotides line up with TRBD2. CDR1 is SGHTA and CDR2 is FQGNSA in the germline V gene. Trimming took 2 bases from V and 3 from J; bases not matched to a gene: 15. This CDR3 contains 18 residues. The CDR3: CASSLFSGMSLGLYEQYF. CDR3 DNA: TGTGCCAGCAGCTTATTTAGCGGGATGTCATTAGGTCTCTACGAGCAGTACTTC.

V is TRBV10-3 and J is TRBJ2-7; 7 nucleotides line up with TRBD1. The CDR3 covers 14 residues. Germline V lookup: CDR1 ENHRY, CDR2 SYGVKD. V lost 5 bases and J lost 3; bases outside the gene matches: 7. CDR3 bases: TGTGCCATCAGTACAGGGGTAGGAGGCTACGAGCAGTACTTC. This encodes CAISTGVGGYEQYF.

The rearrangement uses TRBV28 and TRBJ1-2, with 7 positions matching TRBD1. Trimming at V came to 2 bases and at J to 8 bases, leaving 11 bases not matched to a gene. Looked up from germline, CDR1 is MDHEN and CDR2 is SYDVKM. The CDR3 runs 15 residues. The CDR3 coding sequence is TGTGCCAGCAGTTTAGGGTCTCGGGACAGTTTGGGCTACACCTTC. Protein product: CASSLGSRDSLGYTF.

V is TRBV11-2 and J is TRBJ1-6; a possible D gene is TRBD1 (5 bases). The CDR3 loop spans 14 amino acids. V lost 4 bases and J 7 bases, leaving 11 bases between the germline ends. Germline CDR1 is SGHAT and CDR2 is FQNNGV. CDR3 region: CASSSGRGNSPLHF. The CDR3 region has the DNA TGTGCCAGCAGCTCAGGGAGGGGAAATTCACCCCTCCACTTT. The full variable domain, completed using reference TRBV11-2 and TRBJ1-6, is EAGVAQSPRYKIIEKRQSVAFWCNPISGHATLYWYQQILGQGPKLLIQFQNNGVVDDSQLPKDRFSAERLKGVDSTLKIQPAKLEDSAVYLCASSSGRGNSPLHFGNGTRLTVT.

This clone was found a few times. The V call is TRBV3-1 (or the pseudogene TRBV3-2), the J call TRBJ1-3; D not certain. This CDR3 contains 14 residues. Germline lookup yields CDR1 LGHDT and CDR2 YNNKEL (reference sequence). V was trimmed by 2 bases and J by 4 bases, leaving 9 bases between them. CDR3 coding DNA: TGTGCCAGCAGCCAACATCATCAGGGAAACACCATATATTTT. Translated, it gives CASSQHHQGNTIYF.

CDR3 loop: CASSSGTSRTGELFF. The CDR3 nucleotides are TGTGCCAGCAGCTCCGGGACTAGCAGAACCGGGGAGCTGTTTTTT. The gene calls are TRBV11-2 and TRBJ2-2; 9 bases match TRBD2. CDR3 size: 15 residues. CDR1 is SGHAT and CDR2 is FQNNGV in the germline V gene. With V trimmed by 4 bases and J by 5 bases, 5 bases remained unmatched.

Only one count was recorded for this clone. The chain combines TRBV29-1 with TRBJ1-3; no reliable D call. This CDR3 has 13 amino acids. The germline gives CDR1 SQVTM, CDR2 ANQGSEA. The V end was cut by 4 bases, the J end by 2 bases, with 9 bases between. CDR3 in amino acids: CSVVKEAGNTIYF. The CDR3, as DNA: TGCAGCGTTGTAAAAGAGGCTGGAAACACCATATATTTT.

This clone was found once. V usage is TRBV19 and J usage is TRBJ2-2; 7 bases line up with TRBD2. Germline-derived CDR1 and CDR2 are LNHDA and SQIVND (reference sequence). The CDR3 runs 15 residues. V trimming: 5 bases; J trimming: 7 bases; junction bases outside the gene matches: 10. The CDR3: CASSGRLAPNGELFF. The CDR3 DNA reads as TGTGCCAGTAGTGGGAGACTAGCTCCAAACGGGGAGCTGTTTTTT.

This rearrangement joins TRBV15 to TRBJ2-7; D gene unclear. Trimming stripped 4 bases from V and 1 base from J, with 8 bases between. CDR1 and CDR2 (germline): LNHNV, YYDKDF (reference sequence). This CDR3 is built from 13 residues. The CDR3 loop reads CATSIDPSYEQYF. CDR3 nucleotides: TGTGCCACCAGCATAGATCCATCCTACGAGCAGTACTTC.

This chain connects TRBV7-2 to TRBJ2-4; 7 bases map to TRBD2. The junction had 12 bases not matched to a gene; V was cut back by 4 bases and J by 0 bases. The germline CDR1 and CDR2 sequences are SGHTA and FQGNSA. The CDR3 totals 18 residues. CDR3 protein: CASSSAGHLELAKNIQYF. The DNA of the CDR3 is TGTGCCAGCAGCTCAGCGGGGCATCTGGAGCTAGCCAAAAACATTCAGTACTTC.

The chain has TRBV9 and TRBJ2-2, with D possibly matching TRBD2 (7 bases). Trimming left V 2 bases short and J 4 bases short, with 12 bases between. CDR1 and CDR2 from the germline V gene are SGDLS and YYNGEE. The CDR3 has 15 amino acids. The CDR3, as DNA: TGTGCCAGCAGCGTGGGCGGGGGCCTCACCGGGGAGCTGTTTTTT. It yields the protein CASSVGGGLTGELFF.

V is TRBV24-1 and J is TRBJ2-2; the D gene is possibly TRBD2 (5 bases). The CDR3 is 14 amino acids. Germline V gene lookup returns CDR1 KGHDR and CDR2 SFDVKD. The V end lost 9 bases, the J end lost 3 bases, and 13 bases lay between the germline ends. The CDR3 nucleotides read TGTGCCACCCGAGAGGGAGAGTACACCGGGGAGCTGTTTTTT. It yields the protein CATREGEYTGELFF.

This rearrangement joins TRBV2 to TRBJ2-3, with 12 bases that match TRBD1. The length of the CDR3 is 16 residues. CDR1 is SNHLY and CDR2 is FYNNEI in the germline V gene. V shed 6 bases, J shed 6 bases, and the junction held 10 bases outside the gene matches. In DNA, the CDR3 is TGTGCCAGCAGACTGGGACAGGGGGCCGTTCATGATACGCAGTATTTT. Encoded protein: CASRLGQGAVHDTQYF.

V and J are TRBV29-1 and TRBJ2-1; 8 bases map to TRBD1. CDR3 size: 13 residues. The V gene's germline CDR1 is SQVTM and CDR2 ANQGSEA. Germline trimming cut 7 bases from V and 5 bases from J; bases unmatched to any gene: 7. CDR3 protein: CSAWTGRNNEQFF. The CDR3 DNA reads TGCAGCGCCTGGACAGGGAGGAACAATGAGCAGTTCTTC.